This T cell receptor beta chain was recorded in a study of identical twins. With V trimmed by 3 bases and J by 2 bases, 6 bases remained unmatched. Germline V gene lookup returns CDR1 SGDLS and CDR2 YYNGEE. This CDR3 is built from 16 residues. TCRdb used MiXCR to reprocess the 5' RACE reads, holding one entry per CDR3 protein. The table includes 1.5 million to 2 million distinct CDR3 sequences, roughly 35% detected once. The origin of this receptor is a newborn girl in good health. The sample taken for sequencing was cord blood. This rearrangement joins TRBV9 to TRBJ2-3; 10 positions agree with TRBD2. The CDR3 here is CASSAGLATITDTQYF. In DNA form, the CDR3 reads TGTGCCAGCAGCGCGGGACTAGCGACGATCACAGATACGCAGTATTTT.